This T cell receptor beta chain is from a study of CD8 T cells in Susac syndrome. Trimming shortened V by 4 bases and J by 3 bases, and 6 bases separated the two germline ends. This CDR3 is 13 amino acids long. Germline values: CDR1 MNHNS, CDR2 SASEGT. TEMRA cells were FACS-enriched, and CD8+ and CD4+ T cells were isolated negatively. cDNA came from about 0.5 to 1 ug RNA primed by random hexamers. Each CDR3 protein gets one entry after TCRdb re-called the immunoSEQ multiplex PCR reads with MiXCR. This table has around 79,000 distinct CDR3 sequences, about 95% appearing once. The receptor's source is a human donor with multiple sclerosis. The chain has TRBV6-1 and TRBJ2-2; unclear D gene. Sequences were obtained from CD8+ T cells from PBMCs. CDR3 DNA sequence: TGTGCCAGCAGTGGAGGTTACACCGGGGAGCTGTTTTTT. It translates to CASSGGYTGELFF.